This T cell receptor (beta chain) stems from a study of cytomegalovirus exposure and HLA in healthy donors. The PCR made use of 60 Vbeta and 13 Jbeta primers. Assay: immunoSEQ multiplex PCR; the TCRdb copy retains only in-frame clones and omits some. This sample has under 200,000 clones; 70% to 80% occur once, and the top ten carry around 0.69%. General study results and limits: Data from an earlier analysis indicated that most TCR beta V segments were productive either about 90% or about 30% of the time. Researchers reported from a later analysis that most CMV-associated TCR beta chains appeared HLA-restricted. Based on reports, TCR beta sequences accurately predicted HLA-A and HLA-B alleles for most subjects. An assumption of roughly uniform sequencing depth across donors underlay the presence/absence analyses.

Comments on this clone: Its antigen remains unidentified.

Sequenced input: PBMCs. This receptor was identified in a woman aged 40 to 50 in good health and CMV-seronegative.

In nucleotides, the CDR3 is TGTGCCAGCAGTGGCCATGCGGAGGGAGCCTACGAGCAGTACTTC. Translating it yields CASSGHAEGAYEQYF. The V and J genes are TRBV6-1 and TRBJ2-5, with a tentative D call TRBD2 (6 bases). TRBJ2-7 matches the DNA end more closely, so the J call is doubtful. CDR1 is MNHNS, CDR2 SASEGT, per germline. This CDR3 spans 15 amino acids.